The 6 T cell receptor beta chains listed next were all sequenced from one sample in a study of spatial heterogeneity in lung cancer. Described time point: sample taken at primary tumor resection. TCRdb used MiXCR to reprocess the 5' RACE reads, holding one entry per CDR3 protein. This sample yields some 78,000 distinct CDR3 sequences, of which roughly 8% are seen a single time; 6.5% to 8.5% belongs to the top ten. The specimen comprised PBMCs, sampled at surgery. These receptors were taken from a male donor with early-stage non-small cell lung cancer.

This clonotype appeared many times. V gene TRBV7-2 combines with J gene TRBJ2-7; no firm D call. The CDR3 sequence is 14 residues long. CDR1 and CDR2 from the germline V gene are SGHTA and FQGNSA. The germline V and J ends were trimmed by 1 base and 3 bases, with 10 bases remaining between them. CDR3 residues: CASSLGTAFYEQYF. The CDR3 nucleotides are TGTGCCAGCAGCTTAGGGACGGCCTTCTACGAGCAGTACTTC.

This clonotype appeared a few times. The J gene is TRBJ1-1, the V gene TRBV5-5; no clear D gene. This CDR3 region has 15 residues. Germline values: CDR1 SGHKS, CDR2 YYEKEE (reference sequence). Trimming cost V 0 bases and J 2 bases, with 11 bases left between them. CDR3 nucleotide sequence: TGTGCCAGCAGCTTGGAGGAGCTCCGAAACACTGAAGCTTTCTTT. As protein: CASSLEELRNTEAFF.

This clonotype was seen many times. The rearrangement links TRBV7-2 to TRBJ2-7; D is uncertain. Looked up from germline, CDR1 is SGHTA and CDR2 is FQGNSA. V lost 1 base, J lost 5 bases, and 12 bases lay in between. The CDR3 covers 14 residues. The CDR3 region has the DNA TGTGCCAGCAGCTTAGAAGTTCGGGTTAACGAGCAGTACTTC. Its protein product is CASSLEVRVNEQYF.

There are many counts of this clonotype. CDR3 sequence: CASSSGDTEAFF. The CDR3 nucleotides read TGTGCCAGCAGCTCTGGGGACACTGAAGCTTTCTTT. The chain recombines TRBV5-4 with TRBJ1-1, with no clear D. The CDR3 has 12 amino acids. V dropped 3 bases and J dropped 3 bases, with 6 bases sitting between them. Germline CDR1 is SGHNT and CDR2 is YYREEE (reference sequence). Based on the CDR3 plus reference TRBV5-4 and TRBJ1-1, the full variable domain is ETGVTQSPTHLIKTRGQQVTLRCSSQSGHNTVSWYQQALGQGPQFIFQYYREEENGRGNFPPRFSGLQFPNYSSELNVNALELDDSALYLCASSSGDTEAFFGQGTRLTVV.

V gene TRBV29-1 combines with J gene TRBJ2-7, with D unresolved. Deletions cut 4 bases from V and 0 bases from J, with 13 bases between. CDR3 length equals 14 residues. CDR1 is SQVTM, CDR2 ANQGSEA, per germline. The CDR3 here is CSVALGQISYEQYF. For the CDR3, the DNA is TGCAGCGTTGCTCTGGGCCAGATCTCCTACGAGCAGTACTTC.

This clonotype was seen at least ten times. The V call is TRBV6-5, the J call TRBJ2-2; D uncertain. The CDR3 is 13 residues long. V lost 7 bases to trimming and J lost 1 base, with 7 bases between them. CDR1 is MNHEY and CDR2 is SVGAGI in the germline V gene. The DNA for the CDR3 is TGTGCCAGCACCCAACAGAACACCGGGGAGCTGTTTTTT. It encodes CASTQQNTGELFF.